The 19 T cell receptor beta chains reported below all come from one sample, sequenced in a study of blood T cell repertoires in COVID-19. Only in-frame clones appear in the TCRdb table, and some are missing; sequencing was by immunoSEQ multiplex PCR. The repertoire holds about 400,000 clones, with 85% to 90% as singletons. The sample was PBMCs or T cells enriched from blood (not recorded which). These receptors were taken from a woman aged 30 to 39 who had recovered from COVID-19.

The gene calls are TRBV7-3 and TRBJ2-1, with 8 bases that match TRBD1. Germline CDR1 and CDR2: SGHTA and FQGTGA. The J segment lost 5 bases and the V segment lost 5 bases, leaving 5 bases of the junction unmatched. This CDR3 is built from 14 residues. CDR3 region: CASSPGQAHNEQFF. The CDR3 DNA is TGTGCCAGCAGCCCGGGACAGGCCCACAATGAGCAGTTCTTC.

This clone was observed a single time. The chain is built from TRBV12-3 or TRBV12-4 and TRBJ1-2; 8 bases map to TRBD1. The CDR3 is 13 amino acids. After removal of 6 bases from V and 7 bases from J, the junction contained 7 bases not matched to a gene. The CDR3 nucleotides are TGTGCCAGCAGGACCGGAACAGGGGGTGGCTACACCTTC. It translates to CASRTGTGGGYTF.

The J gene is TRBJ1-1, the V gene TRBV24-1; D is undetermined. Deletions cut 7 bases from V and 1 base from J, with 9 bases between. CDR3 size: 13 residues. CDR1 is KGHDR, CDR2 SFDVKD, per germline. This chain's CDR3 is CATREGGNTEAFF. Here the CDR3 DNA reads TGTGCCACCAGAGAGGGAGGGAACACTGAAGCTTTCTTT.

J is TRBJ2-7 and V is TRBV4-1, with TRBD2 matching over 7 bases. The CDR3 runs to 13 residues. Unmatched junction bases numbered 7, after V lost 5 bases and J lost 6 bases. CDR1 is MGHRA, CDR2 YSYEKL, per germline. The CDR3 region is CASSSPGRGEQYF. The CDR3 nucleotides read TGCGCCAGCAGCTCCCCAGGGAGGGGCGAGCAGTACTTC.

The chain links TRBV6-5 to TRBJ1-2, with 7 bases matching TRBD1. The length of the CDR3 is 14 residues. CDR1 and CDR2 from the germline V gene are MNHEY and SVGAGI. Trimming removed 6 bases from V and 8 bases from J; junction bases left unmatched: 12. Here the CDR3 DNA reads TGTGCCAGCAGGTGGGACAGAGGGGTTGAAGGCTACACCTTC. It yields the protein CASRWDRGVEGYTF.

V gene TRBV7-2 combines with J gene TRBJ2-7, with 9 bases lining up with TRBD2. CDR1 is SGHTA, CDR2 FQGNSA, per germline. CDR3 length: 15 residues. J gave up 2 bases and V 1 base, and 3 bases lay outside the gene matches. The CDR3 DNA follows: TGTGCCAGCAGCTTAGTCCTAGCGGGGCCCTACGAGCAGTACTTC. It is translated as CASSLVLAGPYEQYF.

This clone occurred a few times. V usage is TRBV24-1 and J usage is TRBJ1-5; tentatively, D is TRBD1 (6 bases). Looked up from germline, CDR1 is KGHDR and CDR2 is SFDVKD. V was clipped by 7 bases and J by 4 bases, with 7 bases between them. The CDR3 is 12 amino acids. As DNA, the CDR3 is TGTGCCACCAGCCAGGGGAATCAGCCCCAGCATTTT. It encodes CATSQGNQPQHF.

This chain links TRBV6-1 with TRBJ1-1; maybe TRBD1 (6 bases). CDR1 is MNHNS, CDR2 SASEGT, per germline. The V gene lost 5 bases and the J gene lost 0 bases, with 10 bases spanning the gap. This CDR3 has 14 amino acids. DNA of the CDR3: TGTGCCAGCAGTTGGGGACACCTGAACACTGAAGCTTTCTTT. Protein: CASSWGHLNTEAFF.

The chain links TRBV7-2 to TRBJ1-1, with TRBD1 matching 12 bases. Germline assignment: CDR1 SGHTA and CDR2 FQGNSA. After removal of 0 bases from V and 3 bases from J, the junction contained 8 bases not matched to a gene. The CDR3 spans 18 residues. This CDR3 is CASSLAGQGAIGYTEAFF. In nucleotides, the CDR3 is TGTGCCAGCAGCTTAGCGGGACAGGGGGCTATCGGGTACACTGAAGCTTTCTTT.

The gene calls are TRBV12-3 or TRBV12-4 and TRBJ1-2; no reliable D call. Trimming pared 0 bases from V and 4 bases from J, leaving 6 bases between. The CDR3 is made up of 13 amino acids. The DNA of the CDR3 is TGTGCCAGCAGTTTAGCTAGTCCCTATGGCTACACCTTC. It specifies CASSLASPYGYTF.

The chain recombines TRBV19 with TRBJ1-2, with 7 bases that match TRBD1. Trimming at V came to 4 bases and at J to 4 bases, leaving 3 bases not matched to a gene. The CDR3 runs to 13 residues. The germline CDR1 and CDR2 sequences are LNHDA and SQIVND (reference sequence). CDR3 protein: CASSRDRVYGYTF. CDR3 coding DNA: TGTGCCAGTAGTAGGGACAGAGTCTATGGCTACACCTTC.

The chain couples TRBV6-5 to TRBJ2-1; a possible D gene is TRBD1 (6 bases). The germline gives CDR1 MNHEY, CDR2 SVGAGI. V was cut by 1 base and J by 2 bases, with 9 bases left in between. The CDR3 runs to 15 residues. The CDR3 DNA reads TGTGCCAGCAGTTACTTACAGGGAGCCTACAATGAGCAGTTCTTC. This encodes CASSYLQGAYNEQFF.

This chain connects TRBV28 to TRBJ1-1; D ambiguous. V lost 3 bases and J 1 base, leaving 6 bases between the germline ends. CDR1 and CDR2 from the germline V gene are MDHEN and SYDVKM. The CDR3 runs to 13 residues. CDR3 amino acids: CASSFPGNTEAFF. CDR3 nucleotide sequence: TGTGCCAGCAGTTTTCCGGGGAACACTGAAGCTTTCTTT.

The chain combines TRBV28 with TRBJ2-7; 10 bases agree with TRBD2. V shed 6 bases, J shed 3 bases, and the junction held 5 bases outside the gene matches. Germline-derived CDR1 and CDR2 are MDHEN and SYDVKM. The CDR3 runs 14 residues. CDR3 amino acids: CASRGLAGVYEQYF. For the CDR3, the DNA is TGTGCCAGCAGGGGTCTAGCGGGAGTCTACGAGCAGTACTTC.

This sequence joins TRBV9 and TRBJ1-3; 9 nucleotides match TRBD1. The CDR3 runs 16 residues. The trim removed 4 bases at V and 0 bases at J, leaving 5 bases unmatched. CDR1 is SGDLS, CDR2 YYNGEE, per germline. The CDR3 DNA reads TGTGCCAGCAGCACATTGACAGGGGGCTCTGGAAACACCATATATTTT. This encodes CASSTLTGGSGNTIYF.

The chain recombines TRBV6-5 with TRBJ2-7; D ambiguous. There are 15 residues in the CDR3. The V gene lost 0 bases and the J gene lost 1 base, with 10 bases spanning the gap. The germline V gene encodes CDR1 MNHEY and CDR2 SVGAGI. CDR3 DNA: TGTGCCAGCAGTTACTCCGAGACTTCTTCCTACGAGCAGTACTTC. Its translation: CASSYSETSSYEQYF.

The CDR3 region has the DNA TGTGCCAGCAGCTTAGGCCGGGGACATCCTGAAGCTTTCTTT. Protein product: CASSLGRGHPEAFF. The V call is TRBV13, the J call TRBJ1-1; D may be TRBD1 (6 bases). In germline, CDR1 is PRHDT, CDR2 FYEKMQ (reference sequence). CDR3 size: 14 residues. V was clipped by 0 bases and J by 6 bases, with 11 bases between them.

This chain connects TRBV24-1 to TRBJ2-7; 12 bases line up with TRBD1. The germline gives CDR1 KGHDR, CDR2 SFDVKD. J was trimmed by 1 base and V by 4 bases; bases with no gene match: 4. The CDR3 has 16 residues. CDR3 protein: CATSDSGQGASYEQYF. CDR3 nucleotides: TGTGCCACCAGTGACTCGGGACAGGGGGCTTCCTACGAGCAGTACTTC.

The V call is TRBV5-4, the J call TRBJ2-7, with 10 bases that match TRBD2. Germline CDR1 SGHNT, CDR2 YYREEE (reference sequence). The CDR3 runs to 13 residues. After removal of 2 bases from V and 6 bases from J, the junction contained 2 bases not matched to a gene. The CDR3 DNA reads as TGTGCCAGCAGCTTAGCGGGAGGGTTCGAGCAGTACTTC. This sequence encodes CASSLAGGFEQYF.